These 14 T cell receptor beta chains were sequenced from one sample in a study of cytomegalovirus exposure and HLA in healthy donors. Primers for the PCR totalled 60 Vbeta and 13 Jbeta. The method was immunoSEQ multiplex PCR; TCRdb's version includes in-frame clones alone and lacks a portion of them. The sample consists of approximately 150,000 clones, just under 85% of them appearing once. The sample consisted of PBMCs. Source of these receptors: a woman aged 55-69 years in good health and CMV-seropositive.

In its sample, this clone was seen a few times. The chain employs TRBV15 and TRBJ1-5; a possible D gene is TRBD1 (5 bases). The germline V and J ends were trimmed by 0 bases and 0 bases, with 6 bases remaining between them. Germline V gene sequence: CDR1 LNHNV, CDR2 YYDKDF (reference sequence). This CDR3 comprises 15 residues. This CDR3 reads CATSRETVSNQPQHF. CDR3 coding DNA: TGTGCCACCAGCAGAGAGACAGTTAGCAATCAGCCCCAGCATTTT.

V gene TRBV6-5 combines with J gene TRBJ2-3; no clear D gene. Germline CDR1 is MNHEY and CDR2 is SVGAGI. V lost 6 bases to trimming and J lost 3 bases, with 16 bases between them. The CDR3 totals 15 residues. The CDR3 DNA is TGTGCCAGCAGACCACCTCGGGTGCGGACAGATACGCAGTATTTT. As protein: CASRPPRVRTDTQYF.

V gene TRBV5-4 combines with J gene TRBJ2-7; D possibly corresponds to TRBD1 (7 bases). CDR3 size: 15 residues. Germline V gives CDR1 SGHNT, CDR2 YYREEE (reference sequence). V lost 1 base and J 0 bases, leaving 11 bases between the germline ends. CDR3 sequence reads: CASSLPGGLSYEQYF. The CDR3, as DNA: TGTGCCAGCAGCTTGCCAGGGGGGCTCTCCTACGAGCAGTACTTC.

This sequence joins TRBV12-5 and TRBJ2-7; a possible D gene is TRBD1 (6 bases). The CDR3 has 17 residues. Per the germline V gene, CDR1 is LGHNT and CDR2 is FRNRAP. Between the trimmed V and J ends, which lost 3 bases and 2 bases, there was a span of 20 bases. CDR3 in amino acids: CASGLKPPGAQTYEQYF. CDR3 DNA sequence: TGTGCTAGTGGTTTAAAACCCCCAGGGGCGCAAACCTACGAGCAGTACTTC.

The V call is TRBV4-1, the J call TRBJ1-1; D uncertain. Germline loops: CDR1 MGHRA, CDR2 YSYEKL. CDR3 size: 13 residues. Trimming removed 5 bases at V and 6 bases at J, with 13 bases between. CDR3 coding DNA: TGCGCCAGCAGCGTACCGGCGGGTCCTGAAGCTTTCTTT. Protein sequence: CASSVPAGPEAFF.

The rearrangement uses TRBV10-3 and TRBJ2-5; TRBD1 agrees at 10 bases. This CDR3 contains 14 residues. V dropped 9 bases and J dropped 5; count of bases not matched to a gene: 9. CDR1 is ENHRY, CDR2 SYGVKD, per germline. The CDR3 sequence: CAIEDRGLVETQYF. The DNA of the CDR3 is TGTGCCATAGAAGACAGGGGGCTAGTGGAGACCCAGTACTTC.

The V gene is TRBV19, the J gene TRBJ2-1, with a tentative D call TRBD2 (5 bases). Germline CDR1 reads LNHDA; CDR2 reads SQIVND (reference sequence). The ends were cut back, 1 base at V and 4 bases at J, with 5 bases in the middle. The CDR3 length is 13 residues. The CDR3 nucleotides read TGTGCCAGTAGTATAGGACTATACAATGAGCAGTTCTTC. Protein product: CASSIGLYNEQFF.

The chain combines TRBV5-1 with TRBJ2-1, with D possibly matching TRBD2 (6 bases). Deletions cut 1 base from V and 0 bases from J, with 14 bases between. Germline CDR1 reads SGHRS; CDR2 reads YFSETQ. CDR3 size: 17 residues. The CDR3 region has the DNA TGCGCCAGCAGCTTGAAGCCTCCGGGACTCTCCTACAATGAGCAGTTCTTC. Amino acid sequence: CASSLKPPGLSYNEQFF.

The gene calls are TRBV27 and TRBJ2-1; TRBD2 matches at 10 bases. CDR1 and CDR2 from the germline V gene are MNHEY and SMNVEV (reference sequence). CDR3 size: 15 residues. J lost 5 bases, V lost 5 bases, and 6 bases had no gene match. CDR3 sequence reads: CASSAPGLANNEQFF. CDR3 coding DNA: TGTGCCAGCAGTGCCCCGGGACTAGCGAACAATGAGCAGTTCTTC.

This chain connects TRBV18 to TRBJ2-7; the match to TRBD2 covers 7 bases. This CDR3 is built from 15 residues. V shed 3 bases and J 3 bases; nucleotides not matched to a gene: 8. Germline lookup yields CDR1 KGHSH and CDR2 LQKENI. CDR3 sequence: CASSPLREAIYEQYF. The CDR3, as DNA: TGTGCCAGCTCACCCCTTCGGGAGGCTATCTACGAGCAGTACTTC.

This clone was counted only a few times. The chain employs TRBV19 and TRBJ1-2; TRBD1 aligns across 7 bases. CDR3 length: 14 residues. Germline assignment: CDR1 LNHDA and CDR2 SQIVND (reference sequence). J gave up 3 bases and V 7 bases, and 8 bases lay outside the gene matches. The CDR3 reads CASTRTGADYGYTF. For the CDR3, the DNA is TGTGCCAGTACCCGAACAGGGGCGGACTATGGCTACACCTTC.

Points on this clone: Other DNA sequences in the same sample also yield this CDR3. The chain combines TRBV30 with TRBJ2-1, with TRBD2 identical over 7 bases. The junction had 2 bases not matched to a gene; V was cut back by 3 bases and J by 0 bases. The CDR3 spans 14 residues. Germline CDR1 is GTSNPN and CDR2 is SVGIG (reference sequence). This CDR3 is CAWRGGSSYNEQFF. CDR3 nucleotide sequence: TGTGCCTGGAGAGGCGGGAGCTCCTACAATGAGCAGTTCTTC. The full variable domain, with the rest looked up from reference TRBV30 and TRBJ2-1, is SQTIHQWPATLVQPVGSPLSLECTVEGTSNPNLYWYRQAAGRGLQLLFYSVGIGQISSEVPQNLSASRPQDRQFILSSKKLLLSDSGFYLCAWRGGSSYNEQFFGPGTRLTVL.

J is TRBJ2-7 and V is TRBV5-1; 11 nucleotides line up with TRBD2. The ends lost 4 bases at V and 4 bases at J; junction bases unmatched: 10. Germline V gives CDR1 SGHRS, CDR2 YFSETQ. This CDR3 region has 16 residues. CDR3 nucleotides: TGCGCCAGCAGCCCACGAACTAGCGGGAGTAGTTACGAGCAGTACTTC. Translating it yields CASSPRTSGSSYEQYF.

The CDR3: CASSKQDTEAFF. CDR3 bases: TGTGCCAGCTCAAAGCAGGACACTGAAGCTTTCTTT. The rearrangement uses TRBV18 and TRBJ1-1; D unclear. Per germline, CDR1 KGHSH and CDR2 LQKENI. Trimming left V 5 bases short and J 3 bases short, with 7 bases between. This CDR3 contains 12 residues. Full variable domain (missing parts from reference TRBV18 and TRBJ1-1): NAGVMQNPRHLVRRRGQEARLRCSPMKGHSHVYWYRQLPEEGLKFMVYLQKENIIDESGMPKERFSAEFPKEGPSILRIQQVVRGDSAAYFCASSKQDTEAFFGQGTRLTVV.